This is a list of T cell receptor beta chains from one sample in a study of shared clonotypes between healthy human individuals. Sequenced by immunoSEQ multiplex PCR; TCRdb stores in-frame clones only, minus some. This table holds roughly 890,000 clones, nearly 95% found once. Input material: naive CD8+ T cells sorted from blood. These receptors originate from a man aged 25 to 40 in good health. The CDR3 runs from the conserved cysteine through the conserved F or W. The D gene is left open where the match is weak. The size entry is marked missing in some rows and otherwise reads once, few, many or a size class.

v_gene	abundance	j_gene	d_gene	len	CDR3aa	CDR3nt
TRBV28	-	TRBJ2-7	-	14	CASSARVSSYEQYF	TGTGCCAGCAGTGCCCGCGTGAGCTCCTACGAGCAGTACTTC
TRBV9	-	TRBJ2-3	TRBD2	17	CASSVWGLAGGGDTQYF	TGTGCCAGCAGCGTTTGGGGACTAGCGGGAGGTGGAGATACGCAGTATTTT
TRBV7-9	once	TRBJ2-1	TRBD2	19	CASSLVRTSGGSSYNEQFF	TGTGCCAGCAGCCTCGTTCGGACTAGCGGAGGGAGCTCCTACAATGAGCAGTTCTTC
TRBV30	few	TRBJ2-5	-	15	CAWSLVGQGGETQYF	TGTGCCTGGAGTCTCGTAGGGCAGGGCGGTGAGACCCAGTACTTC
TRBV9	once	TRBJ2-2	TRBD2	18	CASSVDRRTSGSTGELFF	TGTGCCAGCAGCGTAGATCGCCGAACTAGCGGGAGCACCGGGGAGCTGTTTTTT
TRBV7-9	-	TRBJ2-1	-	12	CASSERDNRGFF	TGTGCCAGCAGCGAACGGGACAACAGAGGGTTCTTC
TRBV27	-	TRBJ2-2	-	15	CASSLSKGVTGELFF	TGTGCCAGCAGTCTATCCAAGGGGGTAACCGGGGAGCTGTTTTTT
TRBV7-8	-	TRBJ1-5	TRBD1	13	CASSSGGVRPQHF	TGTGCCAGCAGCTCAGGGGGTGTTCGGCCCCAGCATTTT
TRBV6-5	-	TRBJ2-7	-	13	CASSYSYFYEQYF	TGTGCCAGCAGTTACTCGTACTTTTACGAGCAGTACTTC
TRBV7-9	-	TRBJ2-7	TRBD2	19	CASSLPTGSTSGTSYEQYF	TGTGCCAGCAGCTTACCGACAGGGTCAACTAGCGGGACTTCCTACGAGCAGTACTTC
TRBV27	-	TRBJ1-4	TRBD1	14	CASSYRGPGEKLFF	TGTGCCAGCAGCTACAGGGGGCCGGGTGAAAAACTGTTTTTT
TRBV6-1	-	TRBJ2-7	-	11	CASRGTYEQYF	TGTGCCAGCAGGGGTACTTACGAGCAGTACTTC
TRBV6-5	few	TRBJ1-2	TRBD1	13	CASSKTGVYGYTF	TGTGCCAGCAGCAAGACAGGGGTGTATGGCTACACCTTC
TRBV28	-	TRBJ1-4	-	15	CASSSRLTTNEKLFF	TGTGCCAGCAGTTCCCGTCTAACAACTAATGAAAAACTGTTTTTT
TRBV11-2	-	TRBJ2-3	-	13	CASSSQRTDTQYF	TGTGCCAGCAGCTCCCAGCGCACAGATACGCAGTATTTT
TRBV4-1	once	TRBJ2-7	TRBD2	15	CASSQLAGGFYEQYF	TGCGCCAGCAGCCAACTAGCGGGAGGATTCTACGAGCAGTACTTC
TRBV6-4	-	TRBJ2-1	-	13	CASSETSYNEQFF	TGTGCCAGCAGTGAGACTAGCTACAATGAGCAGTTCTTC
TRBV7-8	-	TRBJ2-3	-	16	CASSLEMSWGVDTQYF	TGTGCCAGCAGCTTAGAGATGAGTTGGGGTGTAGATACGCAGTATTTT
TRBV7-9	-	TRBJ1-5	-	15	CASSSNRESGQPQHF	TGTGCCAGCAGCTCGAACAGGGAGTCGGGGCAGCCCCAGCATTTT
TRBV5-6	-	TRBJ1-4	-	15	CASSLVGTNNEKLFF	TGTGCCAGCAGCTTGGTCGGGACAAATAATGAAAAACTGTTTTTT
TRBV28	few	TRBJ2-7	TRBD1	15	CASSPDRGLLYEQYF	TGTGCCAGCAGTCCTGACAGGGGCCTCCTCTACGAGCAGTACTTC
TRBV2	-	TRBJ2-7	TRBD1	11	CASLGQGQLYF	TGTGCCAGCCTGGGACAGGGGCAGTTGTACTTC
TRBV15	-	TRBJ2-1	-	14	CATSRPIGDNEQFF	TGTGCCACCAGCAGACCTATCGGGGACAATGAGCAGTTCTTC